This T cell receptor (beta chain) was captured in a study of T cells in Graves' hyperthyroidism and ophthalmopathy. Study overall: The blood sample was taken at first diagnosis, before treatment began.

This clonotype occurred many times. Disease duration under 2 months; hyperthyroidism patients were aged 18 to 65. Orbital computed tomography, thyroid ultrasound, serum thyroxine and TRAb, and clinical symptoms together informed the diagnoses. RNA transcripts yielded amplified TCR beta CDR3 regions. Primed by the HTBI set, a first-round RT-PCR was run on the TCR CDR3. TCRdb reprocessed the multiplex PCR reads with MiXCR, giving one entry per CDR3 protein. This repertoire shows hundreds of thousands of distinct CDR3 sequences, 35% to 40% found once; its top ten account for approximately 10%. The sequenced material came from blood. This TCR came from a young man with Graves' hyperthyroidism.

The CDR3 bases are TGCAGCGTTGCTGAGGGGGAAGAGACCCAGTACTTC. Residues: CSVAEGEETQYF. The rearrangement uses TRBV29-1 and TRBJ2-5, with D maybe TRBD1 (6 bases). Germline V CDR1 and CDR2: SQVTM, ANQGSEA. Trimming stripped 4 bases from V and 3 bases from J, with 9 bases between. This CDR3 has 12 amino acids.